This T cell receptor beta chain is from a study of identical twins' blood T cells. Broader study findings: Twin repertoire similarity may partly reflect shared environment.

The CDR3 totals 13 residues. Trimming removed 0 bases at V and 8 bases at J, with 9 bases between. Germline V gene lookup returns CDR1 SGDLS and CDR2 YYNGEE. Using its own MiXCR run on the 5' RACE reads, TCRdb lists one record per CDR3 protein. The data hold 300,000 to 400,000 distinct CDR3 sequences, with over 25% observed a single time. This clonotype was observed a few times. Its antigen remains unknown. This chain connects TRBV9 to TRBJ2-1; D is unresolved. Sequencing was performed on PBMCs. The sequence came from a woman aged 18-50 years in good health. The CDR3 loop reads CASSVGAQDEQFF. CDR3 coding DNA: TGTGCCAGCAGCGTAGGGGCCCAGGATGAGCAGTTCTTC.